This record looks at one TCR beta chain sequence and its context. Its antigen remains unknown. This sample stems from a study of post-analysis software for immune sequencing data. Whole-study context: Both relapsing-remitting and secondary progressive multiple sclerosis featured among the disease courses, as did progressive-relapsing multiple sclerosis. Study-wide findings and caveats: TRBV5-6, TRBV5-1 and TRBV20-1 belonged to a set of roughly 5 TRBV segments that were more frequent in patients than controls.

This CDR3 has 15 residues. Germline V gene lookup returns CDR1 SGHTA and CDR2 FQGNSA. V was pared by 1 base and J by 4 bases, with 11 bases between. Carried by the TCR beta cDNA libraries were unique molecular identifiers. Each batch of roughly 1 to 11 million T cells produced a few hundred thousand cDNA molecules. TCRdb re-called the PCR reads through MiXCR, storing one row per CDR3 protein. The top ten clones hold roughly 0.54% of a sample with fewer than 850,000 distinct CDR3 sequences, approximately 30% of them seen once. The sequencing input was blood. The TCR sequence derives from a girl aged 10 to 17 with multiple sclerosis. The chain carries TRBV7-2 and TRBJ2-1; maybe TRBD1 (6 bases). The chain's CDR3 is CASSLDGQSYNEQFF. CDR3 bases: TGTGCCAGCAGCTTAGACGGACAGAGTTACAATGAGCAGTTCTTC.